The rows below give T cell receptor beta chains drawn from one sample of a study of blood T cell repertoires in COVID-19. Libraries were prepared by immunoSEQ multiplex PCR; TCRdb keeps only in-frame clonotypes and omits some of them. The sample lists roughly 180,000 clones; 82% were seen once. The sample comprised PBMCs or T cells enriched from blood (not recorded which). The receptors shown here come from a man aged 35 to 55 who had recovered from COVID-19. The CDR3 runs from the conserved cysteine through the conserved F or W. A D gene is named only where the DNA matches it firmly. Some rows have no size entry. The others give once, few or many, or a class for an expanded clone.

abundance,d_gene,v_gene,j_gene,CDR3nt,CDR3aa
-,-,TRBV4-3,TRBJ1-4,TGCGCCAGCAGCCAGCTGAGGGATGAAAAACTGTTTTTT,CASSQLRDEKLFF
-,TRBD1,TRBV2,TRBJ1-4,TGTGCCAGCAGTGCACAGGGGACAGGTGAAAAACTGTTTTTT,CASSAQGTGEKLFF
-,-,TRBV9,TRBJ1-1,TGTGCCAGCAGCATACCCGCGGGGGTGAACACTGAAGCTTTCTTT,CASSIPAGVNTEAFF
once,-,TRBV3-1/TRBV3-2,TRBJ2-7,TGTGCCAGCAGCCAAGGCCGGGGGGCCGTATTGGGCGAGCAGTACTTC,CASSQGRGAVLGEQYF
once,TRBD2,TRBV30,TRBJ2-7,TGTGCCCTTGGGGACGGGAGGTACGAGCAGTACTTC,CALGDGRYEQYF
-,TRBD2,TRBV7-7,TRBJ2-1,TGTGCTAGCAGCCCAGCCGGGACTAGCGAGTACAATGAGCAGTTCTTC,CASSPAGTSEYNEQFF
-,TRBD2,TRBV4-3,TRBJ2-5,TGCGCCAGCAGCCAATGGCTAGCGGGAGGAGGGGAGACCCAGTACTTC,CASSQWLAGGGETQYF
-,-,TRBV12-3/TRBV12-4,TRBJ1-2,TGTGCCAGCAGTTTTTGGGAGAGCGGCTACACCTTC,CASSFWESGYTF
once,TRBD1,TRBV7-9,TRBJ1-1,TGTGCCAGCAGCGGGATACAGGGGGCGGACACTGAAGCTTTCTTT,CASSGIQGADTEAFF
-,-,TRBV18,TRBJ2-1,TGTGCCAGCTCTAATACAGTGGACAACAATGAGCAGTTCTTC,CASSNTVDNNEQFF
-,-,TRBV7-6,TRBJ1-4,TGTGCCAGCAGCCCCCGAGGGAACGACTTCTATGAAAAACTGTTTTTT,CASSPRGNDFYEKLFF
-,TRBD1,TRBV4-3,TRBJ2-1,TGCGCCAGCAGCCTTCCGGGACAGGGGTACAATGAGCAGTTCTTC,CASSLPGQGYNEQFF
-,-,TRBV28,TRBJ1-5,TGTGCCAGCAGGTCTCCCGCGGGGGGGTATAGCAATCAGCCCCAGCATTTT,CASRSPAGGYSNQPQHF
-,-,TRBV5-4,TRBJ2-1,TGTGCCAGCAGCTTGGCGGGAGCGGATGAGCAGTTCTTC,CASSLAGADEQFF
-,-,TRBV7-6,TRBJ1-1,TGTGCCAGCATTTCCGGGGGGCTGAACACTGAAGCTTTCTTT,CASISGGLNTEAFF
-,-,TRBV2,TRBJ1-1,TGTGCCAGCACCGCGGGGCGATACACTGAAGCTTTCTTT,CASTAGRYTEAFF
few,-,TRBV27,TRBJ1-2,TGTGCCAGCAGTTTAAGTAGGGGGGGGGCCGACGGCTACACCTTC,CASSLSRGGADGYTF
-,TRBD1,TRBV6-5,TRBJ2-7,TGTGCCAGCAGTTACGACAGGGCGGGCTACGAGCAGTACTTC,CASSYDRAGYEQYF
-,-,TRBV7-8,TRBJ1-2,TGTGCCAGCAGCTTAGTGTCGGGGGGCGCATATGGCTACACCTTC,CASSLVSGGAYGYTF
-,-,TRBV4-1,TRBJ2-6,TGCGCCAGCAGCCAAGAACACAGGGCTGGGGCCAACGTCCTGACTTTC,CASSQEHRAGANVLTF
-,TRBD1,TRBV5-1,TRBJ1-6,TGCGCCAGCAGCTTGGTAGGGGGCCTCTTCAATTCACCCCTCCACTTT,CASSLVGGLFNSPLHF
-,TRBD1,TRBV28,TRBJ1-5,TGTGCCAGCAGCCCAGTGTCAGGGGGGTATCAGCCCCAGCATTTT,CASSPVSGGYQPQHF
-,-,TRBV29-1,TRBJ2-7,TGCAGCGCAACCCAGGGGCGGCTCGAGCAGTACTTC,CSATQGRLEQYF
-,-,TRBV4-2,TRBJ1-2,TGTGCCAGCAGCAGAGGGCTGGATGGCTACACCTTC,CASSRGLDGYTF
once,TRBD1,TRBV4-2,TRBJ1-1,TGTGCCAGCAGCCAAGTGACAGGGTCCGAAGCTTTCTTT,CASSQVTGSEAFF
few,TRBD1,TRBV18,TRBJ2-7,TGTGCCAGCTCACCAAACAGGGGCTACGAGCAGTACTTC,CASSPNRGYEQYF
-,-,TRBV7-2,TRBJ2-4,TGTGCCAGCAGCCCCTGGAGCAGCTTAGCCAAAAACATTCAGTACTTC,CASSPWSSLAKNIQYF
-,-,TRBV5-1,TRBJ1-2,TGCGCCAGCAGCTTGGATGGCAGAAACTATGGCTACACCTTC,CASSLDGRNYGYTF
-,-,TRBV5-1,TRBJ1-1,TGCGCCAGCTGTCCCAATGGAGGCACTGAAGCTTTCTTT,CASCPNGGTEAFF
-,-,TRBV25-1,TRBJ1-6,TGTGCCAGCACCACCGACAGTCGCAATTCACCCCTCCACTTT,CASTTDSRNSPLHF
-,TRBD1,TRBV4-2,TRBJ1-2,TGTGCCAGCAGCCAAGACTACAGGGGGTATGGCTACACCTTC,CASSQDYRGYGYTF
-,-,TRBV9,TRBJ1-1,TGTGCCAGCAGCCCATCTCCGGGGGGCAGCACTGAAGCTTTCTTT,CASSPSPGGSTEAFF
-,TRBD1,TRBV2,TRBJ1-4,TGTGCCAGCAGTGGACAGGGAAGTAATGAAAAACTGTTTTTT,CASSGQGSNEKLFF
-,-,TRBV19,TRBJ2-5,TGTGCCAGTAGTCGCCCTTACGGGAGAAATGGGGAGACCCAGTACTTC,CASSRPYGRNGETQYF
-,TRBD1,TRBV3-1/TRBV3-2,TRBJ2-1,TGTGCCAGCAGCCTGCACCGGGACAGGGGCCTCAATGAGCAGTTCTTC,CASSLHRDRGLNEQFF
-,-,TRBV18,TRBJ1-1,TGTGCCAGCTCACCCCCTGGGAGCACAGCAGAAGCTTTCTTT,CASSPPGSTAEAFF
-,-,TRBV5-1,TRBJ2-5,TGCGCCAGCAGCTTGAGTCGAGGTTCGGAGACCCAGTACTTC,CASSLSRGSETQYF
-,-,TRBV28,TRBJ2-7,TGTGCCAGCAGTTTTAATTTCGAGCAGTACTTC,CASSFNFEQYF
-,-,TRBV1,TRBJ2-3,TGCACCAGCAGCGTAAGACTGACAGATACGCAGTATTTT,CTSSVRLTDTQYF
-,-,TRBV5-1,TRBJ1-1,TGCGCCAGCAGCAGATACAGGGTGGATGACACTGAAGCTTTCTTT,CASSRYRVDDTEAFF
-,TRBD2,TRBV4-3,TRBJ2-2,TGCGCCAGCAGCCATGCGACTAGCGGGAGTCGTTCCGGGGAGCTGTTTTTT,CASSHATSGSRSGELFF
-,TRBD2,TRBV2,TRBJ2-1,TGTGCCAGCAGTGAGGGCGGGAGGGCCCTCCTCTTC,CASSEGGRALLF
-,-,TRBV7-8,TRBJ1-2,TGTGCCAGCAGCTTGGACAGAGGAGGCTACACCTTC,CASSLDRGGYTF
few,-,TRBV7-9,TRBJ1-2,TGTGCCAGCAGTCACAGGGCTCTATTTGGCTACACCTTC,CASSHRALFGYTF
-,-,TRBV19,TRBJ1-6,TGTGCCAGTAGTCGATCATTGGTTGAGAATTCACCCCTCCACTTT,CASSRSLVENSPLHF
-,TRBD2,TRBV10-1,TRBJ2-1,TGCGCCAGCAGTCCTAGCGGGAGATCGACAAATGAGCAGTTCTTC,CASSPSGRSTNEQFF
once,TRBD1,TRBV6-5,TRBJ1-1,TGTGCCAGCATCCTCTTAACAGGGGACACTGAAGCTTTCTTT,CASILLTGDTEAFF
-,TRBD1,TRBV6-2/TRBV6-3,TRBJ2-1,TGTGCCAGCAGTTACTCTATCCAAGGGGGACAGCGCTCCTACAATGAGCAGTTCTTC,CASSYSIQGGQRSYNEQFF